This record concerns one T cell receptor beta chain sequence. The target of this receptor is not known. Per-base quality was not reported, and no clone a single base away is much larger than it. The data were obtained in a study of blood T cell repertoires in COVID-19 (dated by TCRdb to the early 2020s). Background on the whole study: Samples from collaborators originated in the United States, Italy and Spain and spanned both the acute and convalescent phases of COVID-19. The prospective study material was composed of cDNA or gDNA derived from T cells, B-cell-depleted T cells, or PBMCs. Nearly every sample came with metadata listing a de-identified subject ID, COVID-19 status, age in years and sex. A freely available public database, intended as a resource for researchers studying the immune response to SARS-CoV-2, is where the repertoires were released. Samples were obtained from the ongoing ImmuneRACE study (first 160 participants) and from over 1,000 subjects provided by 6 global collaborators. HLA class I and class II types, where available, came from metadata supplied by the sample provider rather than from assay-based typing. Subjects who had been exposed to COVID-19, were actively infected with it, or had recovered from it provided the deeply sampled blood TCRbeta repertoires that made up the dataset.

Here is what the overall study found, with its caveats: How much clinical and demographic metadata was included differed by source and by participant, and the metadata was provided uncurated.

TCRbeta CDR3 regions were amplified from genomic DNA using the immunoSEQ Assay, a bias-controlled multiplex PCR. Under the source paper's analysis protocol: The number of nucleated cells in each sample was estimated from the amplification of reference gene primers within the assay. Sequence reads were collapsed and filtered to measure the absolute abundance of every unique TCRbeta CDR3 rearrangement. Productive Simpson clonality was computed per sample as the square root of Simpson's diversity index over productive rearrangements. The table was pulled from immuneACCESS by TCRdb, which kept in-frame rearrangements only. Such tables lose some clones; where checked, under half of the loss comes from unresolved V genes, and the rest has no known cause. V and J calls plus clone size are reproduced from that table; the DNA served to infer D and trimming. Present in this sample are under 300,000 clones, roughly 89% of which were seen just once. 1.5% to 1.9% of the sample rests with the top ten.

Samples from volunteer blood donors who had recovered from COVID-19 were contributed by a second Seattle source. Whole blood was collected in K2EDTA tubes by collaborating institutions according to the institutions' own protocols. For TCRbeta analysis, collaborators shipped samples as frozen whole blood, isolated PBMCs, or DNA extracted from either of those sample types. This sequence originates from a woman in her forties who had recovered from COVID-19. The sequenced material came from peripheral blood.

The DNA reads TGTGCCAGCAAGGGACAGGGAGATTACGAGCAGTACTTC. Translated, it gives CASKGQGDYEQYF. The rearrangement combines TRBV2 with TRBJ2-7, and 9 junction bases match TRBD1. After removal of 7 bases from V and 4 bases from J, the junction retains 5 bases not matched to a gene. CDR1 and CDR2, looked up from the germline V gene, are SNHLY and FYNNEI. The CDR3 starts with the cysteine, ends with the phenylalanine, and has 13 residues. Left in the record is the CDR3 DNA by itself, 39 bases read in frame from the first base.